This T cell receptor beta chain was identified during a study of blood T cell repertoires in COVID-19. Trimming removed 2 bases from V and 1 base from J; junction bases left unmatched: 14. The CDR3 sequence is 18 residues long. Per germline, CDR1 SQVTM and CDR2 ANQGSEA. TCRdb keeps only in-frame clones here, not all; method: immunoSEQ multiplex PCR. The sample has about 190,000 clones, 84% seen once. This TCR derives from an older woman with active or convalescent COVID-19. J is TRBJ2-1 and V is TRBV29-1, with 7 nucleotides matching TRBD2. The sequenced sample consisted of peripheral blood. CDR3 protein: CSVESGGGLAISYNEQFF. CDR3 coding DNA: TGCAGCGTTGAATCGGGGGGTGGGCTAGCGATATCCTACAATGAGCAGTTCTTC.